What follows are 27 T cell receptor beta chains derived from one specimen sequenced in a study of beta chain features in type 1 diabetes. Expressed TCRB transcripts were sequenced because the isolated RNA had all been reverse transcribed beforehand. This table comes from immunoSEQ multiplex PCR, and its TCRdb copy is limited to in-frame clones, with some not included. The sample records around 500,000 clones, 10% to 12% being singletons. Sequences were obtained from naive CD4+ T cells from blood. The receptors were sampled from a woman younger than 30 in good health.

This clone was observed a handful of times. The sample contains more than one DNA sequence encoding this CDR3. J is TRBJ1-5 and V is TRBV30, with TRBD1 identical over 7 bases. The CDR3 sequence is 14 residues long. Germline V gene data show CDR1 as GTSNPN and CDR2 as SVGIG (reference sequence). V dropped 5 bases and J dropped 0; count of bases not matched to a gene: 4. In nucleotides, the CDR3 is TGTGCCTGGGGGACAGACCTTAGCAATCAGCCCCAGCATTTT. Amino acids: CAWGTDLSNQPQHF. Drawing the rest from reference TRBV30 and TRBJ1-5, the complete variable domain is SQTIHQWPATLVQPVGSPLSLECTVEGTSNPNLYWYRQAAGRGLQLLFYSVGIGQISSEVPQNLSASRPQDRQFILSSKKLLLSDSGFYLCAWGTDLSNQPQHFGDGTRLSIL.

This clone was detected a few times. V usage is TRBV4-1 and J usage is TRBJ2-3; tentatively, D is TRBD2 (6 bases). Trimming removed 4 bases from V and 4 bases from J, with 12 bases in between. Germline CDR1 MGHRA, CDR2 YSYEKL. The CDR3 covers 14 residues. The CDR3 is CASSRTTSPDTQYF. The CDR3 nucleotides are TGCGCCAGCAGCCGGACAACTAGCCCAGATACGCAGTATTTT.

The chain employs TRBV11-2 and TRBJ2-1; TRBD2 matches 8 bases. CDR3 length: 16 amino acids. V lost 5 bases and J lost 8; bases outside the gene matches: 14. Germline lookup yields CDR1 SGHAT and CDR2 FQNNGV. This CDR3 reads CASSGIRGTSFHEQFF. The CDR3 DNA follows: TGTGCCAGCAGCGGGATTCGCGGGACTAGTTTTCATGAGCAGTTCTTC.

The V call is TRBV7-9, the J call TRBJ2-2, with D hard to call. The germline V and J ends were trimmed by 5 bases and 6 bases, with 10 bases remaining between them. The CDR3 is 13 residues long. CDR1 and CDR2 from the germline V gene are SEHNR and FQNEAQ (reference sequence). The CDR3 loop is CASSPQAPGELFF. The DNA of the CDR3 is TGTGCCAGCAGCCCTCAGGCCCCCGGGGAGCTGTTTTTT.

The sample holds a few counts of this clone. The chain joins TRBV7-2 to TRBJ2-5; 7 bases are a match to TRBD2. The length of the CDR3 is 17 residues. V shed 3 bases, J shed 0 bases, and the junction held 10 bases outside the gene matches. Germline V gene lookup returns CDR1 SGHTA and CDR2 FQGNSA. DNA of the CDR3: TGTGCCAGCAGCTTTCGTGCTAGCGGTTCTTACCAAGAGACCCAGTACTTC. Translated, it gives CASSFRASGSYQETQYF.

V usage is TRBV18 and J usage is TRBJ2-3; no clear D. The CDR3 extends over 12 amino acids. V lost 5 bases, J lost 2 bases, and 5 bases lay in between. In germline, CDR1 is KGHSH, CDR2 LQKENI. The CDR3, as DNA: TGTGCCAGCTCATCTAACACAGATACGCAGTATTTT. Amino acid sequence: CASSSNTDTQYF.

This clone came up a few times. The rearrangement joins TRBV7-2 to TRBJ1-5; possibly TRBD1 for D (5 bases). The germline CDR1 and CDR2 sequences are SGHTA and FQGNSA. V was shortened by 7 bases and J by 4 bases, with 11 bases between the two germline ends. The CDR3 is 13 residues long. As DNA, the CDR3 is TGTGCCAGCACGGCGGCAGGGAATCAGCCCCAGCATTTT. This sequence encodes CASTAAGNQPQHF.

This clone came up a few times. The chain links TRBV7-3 to TRBJ2-5, with D possibly being TRBD2 (6 bases). With 7 bases removed from V and 5 bases from J, the gap between germline ends came to 17 bases. CDR3 length: 14 residues. Germline V gene lookup returns CDR1 SGHTA and CDR2 FQGTGA. The CDR3 region is CASTRSGVGETQYF. In DNA, the CDR3 is TGTGCCAGCACCCGCTCGGGAGTCGGGGAGACCCAGTACTTC.

This clone appeared a few times. V usage is TRBV29-1 and J usage is TRBJ2-5; D may be TRBD2 (7 bases). Looked up from germline, CDR1 is SQVTM and CDR2 is ANQGSEA. The V end was cut by 5 bases, the J end by 4 bases, with 11 bases between. This CDR3 region has 12 residues. CDR3 coding DNA: TGCAGCGTTTTAGGGGGGGGAGAGACCCAGTACTTC. The encoded protein is CSVLGGGETQYF.

This clone was recorded a few times. The rearrangement uses TRBV7-3 and TRBJ2-1, with 9 bases aligning to TRBD2. Looked up from germline, CDR1 is SGHTA and CDR2 is FQGTGA. The CDR3 has 18 residues. Trimming at V came to 5 bases and at J to 0 bases, leaving 11 bases not matched to a gene. The DNA of the CDR3 is TGTGCCAGCAGCCTGGCAGGCGGGAGGGAGAGCTCCTACAATGAGCAGTTCTTC. Translating gives CASSLAGGRESSYNEQFF.

This clone has just a few counts. The gene calls are TRBV9 and TRBJ1-1; maybe TRBD1 (5 bases). The V and J ends lost 4 bases and 0 bases respectively, with 16 bases between them. The CDR3 spans 16 residues. Looked up from germline, CDR1 is SGDLS and CDR2 is YYNGEE. The CDR3, as DNA: TGTGCCAGCAGCCCCCGGCGGGGGAAGATGAACACTGAAGCTTTCTTT. This sequence encodes CASSPRRGKMNTEAFF.

In this sample, this clone turned up a few times. The genes are TRBV2 and TRBJ2-1, with TRBD2 matching 7 bases. The V and J ends lost 5 bases and 4 bases, in that order; junction bases with no gene match: 2. The CDR3 extends over 13 amino acids. The germline V gene encodes CDR1 SNHLY and CDR2 FYNNEI. The CDR3 protein is CASSMRGYNEQFF. The CDR3 DNA reads TGTGCCAGCAGTATGCGGGGGTACAATGAGCAGTTCTTC.

V usage is TRBV6-5 and J usage is TRBJ2-7; D tentatively reads TRBD1 or TRBD2 (5 bases each). V dropped 5 bases and J dropped 1 base, with 15 bases sitting between them. Germline V gene sequence: CDR1 MNHEY, CDR2 SVGAGI. This CDR3 spans 15 amino acids. CDR3 sequence reads: CASSLTGTRSYEQYF. CDR3 DNA sequence: TGTGCCAGCAGTCTTACCGGGACCCGATCCTACGAGCAGTACTTC.

This clone was seen only a few times. The chain joins TRBV7-3 to TRBJ2-3; D is unresolved. The CDR3 contains 14 residues. Trimming cost V 2 bases and J 3 bases, with 9 bases left between them. Germline V lookup: CDR1 SGHTA, CDR2 FQGTGA. The CDR3 loop is CASSLGLVTDTQYF. CDR3 bases: TGTGCCAGCAGCTTAGGGCTAGTTACAGATACGCAGTATTTT.

The chain has TRBV20-1 and TRBJ1-2; 10 positions match TRBD1. The V and J ends lost 5 bases and 13 bases, in that order; junction bases with no gene match: 7. The CDR3 is made up of 11 amino acids. Germline CDR1 and CDR2: DFQATT and SNEGSKA (reference sequence). The CDR3 sequence: CSAAGTGDGTF. The CDR3 coding sequence is TGCAGTGCTGCCGGGACAGGGGACGGCACCTTC.

This clone was counted only a few times. V is TRBV9 and J is TRBJ2-7; D is perhaps TRBD1 (6 bases). Germline CDR1 is SGDLS and CDR2 is YYNGEE. V was shortened by 1 base and J by 4 bases, with 15 bases between the two germline ends. The CDR3 runs to 15 residues. DNA for the CDR3: TGTGCCAGCAGCGTAAGTGTTGGGGGCTCTTACGAGCAGTACTTC. This sequence encodes CASSVSVGGSYEQYF.

This chain joins TRBV19 and TRBJ1-6; D gene ambiguous. Trimming stripped 6 bases from V and 7 bases from J, with 10 bases between. The CDR3 length is 13 residues. The V gene's germline CDR1 is LNHDA and CDR2 SQIVND (reference sequence). For the CDR3, the DNA is TGTGCCAGTAGATCGACGGACAATTCACCCCTCCACTTT. Translating it yields CASRSTDNSPLHF.

This clone was seen a handful of times. The chain recombines TRBV7-8 with TRBJ1-2, with D possibly matching TRBD1 (6 bases). V lost 3 bases and J 8 bases, leaving 10 bases between the germline ends. Germline CDR1 is SGHVS and CDR2 is FQNEAQ. CDR3 length: 12 amino acids. Written as DNA, the CDR3 is TGTGCCAGCAGCTTCGGGACATCCGGCTACACCTTC. Its translation: CASSFGTSGYTF.

The chain recombines TRBV7-2 with TRBJ2-2; D unclear. Germline V gene sequence: CDR1 SGHTA, CDR2 FQGNSA. Trimming took off 3 bases at V and 6 bases at J, with 5 bases between the two ends. This CDR3 has 12 amino acids. The CDR3 loop is CASSFLAGELFF. DNA for the CDR3: TGTGCCAGCAGCTTTTTAGCCGGGGAGCTGTTTTTT. Variable domain in full (rest from reference TRBV7-2 and TRBJ2-2): GAGVSQSPSNKVTEKGKDVELRCDPISGHTALYWYRQSLGQGLEFLIYFQGNSAPDKSGLPSDRFSAERTGGSVSTLTIQRTQQEDSAVYLCASSFLAGELFFGEGSRLTVL.

The chain links TRBV4-2 to TRBJ1-1; 7 nucleotides agree with TRBD1. The length of the CDR3 is 16 residues. V trimming: 4 bases; J trimming: 1 base; junction bases outside the gene matches: 9. CDR1 and CDR2 (germline): LGHNA, YNFKEQ. The CDR3 reads CASSPGGGDGNTEAFF. DNA of the CDR3: TGTGCCAGCAGCCCAGGGGGGGGAGATGGGAACACTGAAGCTTTCTTT.

The CDR3 loop reads CSVEDPASAGYGYTF. The CDR3 bases are TGCAGCGTTGAAGATCCAGCCAGTGCAGGCTATGGCTACACCTTC. The V and J genes are TRBV29-1 and TRBJ1-2; D remains ambiguous. V lost 0 bases to trimming and J lost 4 bases, with 15 bases between them. This CDR3 region has 15 residues. In germline, CDR1 is SQVTM, CDR2 ANQGSEA.

This clone has more than one count but fewer than ten. The V gene is TRBV7-3, the J gene TRBJ2-1; a weak D match, TRBD2 (5 bases). CDR1 is SGHTA, CDR2 FQGTGA, per germline. Trimming pared 2 bases from V and 5 bases from J, leaving 13 bases between. The CDR3 contains 15 residues. The CDR3 protein is CASSLGQPTNNEQFF. CDR3 coding DNA: TGTGCCAGCAGCTTAGGGCAGCCGACTAACAATGAGCAGTTCTTC.

This clone was counted a few times. The rearrangement joins TRBV19 to TRBJ2-7, with D tentatively TRBD2 (6 bases). Trimming removed 6 bases from V and 1 base from J, with 19 bases in between. The CDR3 has 16 amino acids. Germline V gives CDR1 LNHDA, CDR2 SQIVND (reference sequence). The CDR3 DNA sequence: TGTGCCAGTAGCATACGTGGGGGACTTTGGTCCTACGAGCAGTACTTC. Amino acid sequence: CASSIRGGLWSYEQYF. Supplemented by reference TRBV19 and TRBJ2-7, the full variable domain reads DGGITQSPKYLFRKEGQNVTLSCEQNLNHDAMYWYRQDPGQGLRLIYYSQIVNDFQKGDIAEGYSVSREKKESFPLTVTSAQKNPTAFYLCASSIRGGLWSYEQYFGPGTRLTVT.

This clone occurred a few times. The chain couples TRBV9 to TRBJ1-1; D possibly corresponds to TRBD1 (5 bases). V was shortened by 4 bases and J by 5 bases, with 12 bases between the two germline ends. This CDR3 is built from 13 residues. Germline assignment: CDR1 SGDLS and CDR2 YYNGEE. The CDR3 region is CASSPRVVTEAFF. The CDR3 DNA reads TGTGCCAGCAGCCCCAGGGTGGTAACTGAAGCTTTCTTT.

This clone was seen a handful of times. Other DNA sequences in the same sample also yield this CDR3. The chain carries TRBV18 and TRBJ2-5; possible D gene TRBD2, 6 bases. CDR1 and CDR2 (germline): KGHSH, LQKENI. V was shortened by 3 bases and J by 5 bases, with 10 bases between the two germline ends. This CDR3 has 13 amino acids. The CDR3: CASSPGGKETQYF. The CDR3 DNA follows: TGTGCCAGCTCACCGGGCGGGAAGGAGACCCAGTACTTC.

This clone was picked up a small number of times. The chain links TRBV7-2 to TRBJ2-5, with a tentative D call TRBD2 (5 bases). Germline V gene sequence: CDR1 SGHTA, CDR2 FQGNSA. The V gene lost 4 bases and the J gene lost 1 base, with 7 bases spanning the gap. This CDR3 is 13 amino acids long. The chain's CDR3 is CASSSGSQETQYF. CDR3 in DNA: TGTGCCAGCAGCTCGGGGAGCCAAGAGACCCAGTACTTC.

This clone occurred a few times. The chain couples TRBV28 to TRBJ1-2, with a possible D match to TRBD1 (5 bases). V dropped 6 bases and J dropped 4 bases, with 21 bases sitting between them. The CDR3 runs to 16 residues. Per the germline V gene, CDR1 is MDHEN and CDR2 is SYDVKM. Here the CDR3 DNA reads TGTGCCAGCAGGGTGGTTGGGGGACGGAGACTCTATGGCTACACCTTC. Its translation is CASRVVGGRRLYGYTF.